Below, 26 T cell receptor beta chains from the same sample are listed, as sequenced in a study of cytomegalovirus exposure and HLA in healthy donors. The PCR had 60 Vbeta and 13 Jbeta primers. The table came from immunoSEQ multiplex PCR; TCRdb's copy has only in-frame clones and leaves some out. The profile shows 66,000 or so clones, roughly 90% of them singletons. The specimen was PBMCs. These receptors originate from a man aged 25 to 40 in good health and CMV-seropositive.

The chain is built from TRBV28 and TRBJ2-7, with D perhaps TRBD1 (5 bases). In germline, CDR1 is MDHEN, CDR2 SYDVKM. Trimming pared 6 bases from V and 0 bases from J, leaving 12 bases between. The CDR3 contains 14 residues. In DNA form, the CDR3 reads TGTGCCAGCAGACCCCGGCAGGGCTCCTACGAGCAGTACTTC. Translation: CASRPRQGSYEQYF.

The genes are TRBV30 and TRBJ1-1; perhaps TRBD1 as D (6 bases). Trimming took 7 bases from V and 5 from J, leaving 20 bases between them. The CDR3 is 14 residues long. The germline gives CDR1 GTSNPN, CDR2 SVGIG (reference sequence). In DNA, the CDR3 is TGTGCCTCCCACCTGAGGGGGAGAAGGACTGAAGCTTTCTTT. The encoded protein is CASHLRGRRTEAFF.

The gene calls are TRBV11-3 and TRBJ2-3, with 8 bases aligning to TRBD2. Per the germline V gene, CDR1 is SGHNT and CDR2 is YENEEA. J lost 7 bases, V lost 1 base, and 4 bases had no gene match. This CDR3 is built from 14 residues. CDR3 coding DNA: TGTGCCAGCAGCTTAGCGGGGGGGGCAAATACGCAGTATTTT. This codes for CASSLAGGANTQYF.

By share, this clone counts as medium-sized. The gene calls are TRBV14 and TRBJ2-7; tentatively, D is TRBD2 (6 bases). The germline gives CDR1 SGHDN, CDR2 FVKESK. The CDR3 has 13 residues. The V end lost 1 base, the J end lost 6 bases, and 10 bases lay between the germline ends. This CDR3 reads CASSQGGDSEQYF. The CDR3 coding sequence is TGTGCCAGCAGCCAAGGCGGGGATAGCGAGCAGTACTTC.

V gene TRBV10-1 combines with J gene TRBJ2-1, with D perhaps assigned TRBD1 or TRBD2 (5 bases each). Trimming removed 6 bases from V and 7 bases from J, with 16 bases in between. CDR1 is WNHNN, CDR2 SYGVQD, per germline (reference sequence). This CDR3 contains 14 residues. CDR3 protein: CASSEGLLGNEQFF. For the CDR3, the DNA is TGCGCCAGCAGCGAGGGGCTCCTTGGGAATGAGCAGTTCTTC.

Here the CDR3 reads CASRATGSYEQYF. CDR3 in DNA: TGTGCCAGCAGAGCGACAGGCTCCTACGAGCAGTACTTC. The chain carries TRBV6-5 and TRBJ2-7; TRBD1 might be the D (6 bases). Germline V gene sequence: CDR1 MNHEY, CDR2 SVGAGI. The CDR3 is 13 residues long. V was shortened by 6 bases and J by 0 bases, with 9 bases between the two germline ends.

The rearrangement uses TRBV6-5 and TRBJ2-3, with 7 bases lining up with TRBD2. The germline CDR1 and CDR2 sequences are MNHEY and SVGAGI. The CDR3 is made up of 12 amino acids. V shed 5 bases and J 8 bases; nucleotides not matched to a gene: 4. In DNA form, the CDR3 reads TGTGCCAGCAGTCCGTCTAGCGGTACGCAGTATTTT. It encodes CASSPSSGTQYF.

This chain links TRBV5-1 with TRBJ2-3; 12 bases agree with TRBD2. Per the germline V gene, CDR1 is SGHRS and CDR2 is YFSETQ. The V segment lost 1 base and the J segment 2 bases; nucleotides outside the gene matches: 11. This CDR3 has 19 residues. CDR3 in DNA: TGCGCCAGCAGCTTGTACCGATTGACTAGCGGGAGTACCACAGATACGCAGTATTTT. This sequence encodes CASSLYRLTSGSTTDTQYF.

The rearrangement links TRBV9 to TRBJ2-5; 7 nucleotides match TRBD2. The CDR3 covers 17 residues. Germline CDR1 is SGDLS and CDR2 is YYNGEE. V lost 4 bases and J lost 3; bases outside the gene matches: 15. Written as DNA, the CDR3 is TGTGCCAGCAGCCCCCATACGGGACTACTCTCGAAAGAGACCCAGTACTTC. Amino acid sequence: CASSPHTGLLSKETQYF.

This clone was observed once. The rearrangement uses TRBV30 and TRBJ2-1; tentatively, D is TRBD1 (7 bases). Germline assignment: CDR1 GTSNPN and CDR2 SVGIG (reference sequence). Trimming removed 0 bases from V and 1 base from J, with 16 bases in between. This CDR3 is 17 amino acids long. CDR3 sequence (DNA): TGTGCCTGGAGTGTAGTCAGGGGGGCCAGTTCCTACAATGAGCAGTTCTTC. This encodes CAWSVVRGASSYNEQFF.

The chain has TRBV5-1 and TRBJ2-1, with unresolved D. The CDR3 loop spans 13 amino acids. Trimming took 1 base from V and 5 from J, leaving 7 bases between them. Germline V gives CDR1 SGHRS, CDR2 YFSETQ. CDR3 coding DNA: TGCGCCAGCAGCTTGAGTCTAGACAATGAGCAGTTCTTC. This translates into CASSLSLDNEQFF.

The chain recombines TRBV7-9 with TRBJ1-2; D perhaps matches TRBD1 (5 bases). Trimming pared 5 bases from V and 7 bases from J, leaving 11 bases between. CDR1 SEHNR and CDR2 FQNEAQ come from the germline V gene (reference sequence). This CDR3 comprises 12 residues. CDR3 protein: CASSTGQSGYTF. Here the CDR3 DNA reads TGTGCCAGCAGCACCGGACAAAGTGGCTACACCTTC. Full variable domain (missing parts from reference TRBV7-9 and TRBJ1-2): DTGVSQNPRHKITKRGQNVTFRCDPISEHNRLYWYRQTLGQGPEFLTYFQNEAQLEKSRLLSDRFSAERPKGSFSTLEIQRTEQGDSAMYLCASSTGQSGYTFGSGTRLTVV.

The CDR3 nucleotides read TGTGCCTGGTCCCCTCCCCTAGAGCAAGCAGATACGCAGTATTTT. Amino acids: CAWSPPLEQADTQYF. The V gene is TRBV30, the J gene TRBJ2-3, with D hard to call. Germline loops: CDR1 GTSNPN, CDR2 SVGIG (reference sequence). V dropped 5 bases and J dropped 4 bases, with 19 bases sitting between them. The CDR3 contains 15 residues. The entire variable domain, with the rest obtained from reference TRBV30 and TRBJ2-3, is as follows: SQTIHQWPATLVQPVGSPLSLECTVEGTSNPNLYWYRQAAGRGLQLLFYSVGIGQISSEVPQNLSASRPQDRQFILSSKKLLLSDSGFYLCAWSPPLEQADTQYFGPGTRLTVL.

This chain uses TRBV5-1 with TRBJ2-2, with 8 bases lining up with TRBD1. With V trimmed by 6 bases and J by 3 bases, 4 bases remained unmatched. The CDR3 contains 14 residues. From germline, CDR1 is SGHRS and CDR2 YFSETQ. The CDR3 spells CASKGQEDTGELFF. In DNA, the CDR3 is TGCGCCAGCAAGGGACAGGAGGACACCGGGGAGCTGTTTTTT.

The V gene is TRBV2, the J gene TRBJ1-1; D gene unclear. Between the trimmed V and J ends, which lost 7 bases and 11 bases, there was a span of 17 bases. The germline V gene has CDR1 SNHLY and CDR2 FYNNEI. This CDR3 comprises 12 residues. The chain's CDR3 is CASNPDIGSAFF. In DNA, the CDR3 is TGTGCCAGCAATCCCGACATTGGCTCTGCTTTCTTT.

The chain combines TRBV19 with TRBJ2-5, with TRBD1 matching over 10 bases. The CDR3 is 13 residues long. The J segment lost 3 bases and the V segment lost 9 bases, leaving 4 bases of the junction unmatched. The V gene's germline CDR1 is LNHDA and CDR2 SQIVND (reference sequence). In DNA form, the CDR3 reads TGTGCCAGCTCCGGGACAGGGGAAGAGACCCAGTACTTC. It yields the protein CASSGTGEETQYF. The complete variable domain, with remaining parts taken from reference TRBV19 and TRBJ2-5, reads DGGITQSPKYLFRKEGQNVTLSCEQNLNHDAMYWYRQDPGQGLRLIYYSQIVNDFQKGDIAEGYSVSREKKESFPLTVTSAQKNPTAFYLCASSGTGEETQYFGPGTRLLVL.

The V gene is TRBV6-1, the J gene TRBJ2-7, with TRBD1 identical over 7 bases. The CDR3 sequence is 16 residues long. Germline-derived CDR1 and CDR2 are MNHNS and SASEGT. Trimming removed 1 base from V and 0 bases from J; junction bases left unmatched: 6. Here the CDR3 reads CASSEDTGAVSYEQYF. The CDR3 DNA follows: TGTGCCAGCAGTGAAGACACAGGGGCCGTCTCCTACGAGCAGTACTTC.

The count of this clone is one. The CDR3 DNA reads as TGTGCCAGCAGGGGTGGAGGTTACAATGAGCAGTTCTTC. It yields the protein CASRGGGYNEQFF. The V and J genes are TRBV6-5 and TRBJ2-1; a possible D gene is TRBD2 (5 bases). CDR1 is MNHEY and CDR2 is SVGAGI in the germline V gene. The ends were cut back, 6 bases at V and 4 bases at J, with 10 bases in the middle. The CDR3 is 13 residues long.

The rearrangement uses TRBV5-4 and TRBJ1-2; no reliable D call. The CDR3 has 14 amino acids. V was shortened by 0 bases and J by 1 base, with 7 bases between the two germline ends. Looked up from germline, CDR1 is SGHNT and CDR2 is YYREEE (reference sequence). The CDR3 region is CASSLGRDNYGYTF. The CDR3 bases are TGTGCCAGCAGCTTGGGTCGGGATAACTATGGCTACACCTTC.

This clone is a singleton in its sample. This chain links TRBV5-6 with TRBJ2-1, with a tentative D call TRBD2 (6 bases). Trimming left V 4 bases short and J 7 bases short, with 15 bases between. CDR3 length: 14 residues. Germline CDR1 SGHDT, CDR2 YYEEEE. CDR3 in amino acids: CASSALDSGNEQFF. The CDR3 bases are TGTGCCAGCAGCGCCCTCGACAGCGGGAATGAGCAGTTCTTC.

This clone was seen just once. The CDR3 nucleotides read TGTGCCAGCAGCCACCCTAGCGGCTCCTACAATGAGCAGTTCTTC. Translated: CASSHPSGSYNEQFF. V and J are TRBV5-4 and TRBJ2-1; 7 bases line up with TRBD2. The CDR3 covers 15 residues. V was clipped by 4 bases and J by 0 bases; unmatched bases: 4. Germline CDR1 and CDR2: SGHNT and YYREEE (reference sequence).

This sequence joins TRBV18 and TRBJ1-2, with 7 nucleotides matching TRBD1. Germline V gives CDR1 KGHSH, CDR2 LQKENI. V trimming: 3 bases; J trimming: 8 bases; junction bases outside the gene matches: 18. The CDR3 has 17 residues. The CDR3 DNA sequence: TGTGCCAGCTCACCGAATCAGCCACAGGGGAATAGCGAAGGCTACACCTTC. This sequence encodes CASSPNQPQGNSEGYTF.

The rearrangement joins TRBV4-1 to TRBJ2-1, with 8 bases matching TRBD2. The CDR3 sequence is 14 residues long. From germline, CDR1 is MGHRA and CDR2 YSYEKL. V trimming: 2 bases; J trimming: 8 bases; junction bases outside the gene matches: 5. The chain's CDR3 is CASSQLAGLHEQFF. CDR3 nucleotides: TGCGCCAGCAGCCAACTAGCGGGTTTGCATGAGCAGTTCTTC.

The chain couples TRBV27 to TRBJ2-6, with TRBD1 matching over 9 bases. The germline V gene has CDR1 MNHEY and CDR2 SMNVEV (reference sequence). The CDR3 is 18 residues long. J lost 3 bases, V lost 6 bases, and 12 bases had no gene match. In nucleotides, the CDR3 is TGTGCCAGCAGCCTCAAGGGACAGGGAGTTTATGGGGCCAACGTCCTGACTTTC. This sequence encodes CASSLKGQGVYGANVLTF.

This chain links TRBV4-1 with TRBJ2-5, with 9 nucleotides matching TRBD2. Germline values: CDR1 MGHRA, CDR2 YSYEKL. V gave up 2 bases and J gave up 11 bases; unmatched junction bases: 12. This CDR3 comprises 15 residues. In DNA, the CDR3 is TGCGCCAGCAGCCAATACAAAGCGGGAGGAGAAGAGCAGTACTTC. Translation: CASSQYKAGGEEQYF.

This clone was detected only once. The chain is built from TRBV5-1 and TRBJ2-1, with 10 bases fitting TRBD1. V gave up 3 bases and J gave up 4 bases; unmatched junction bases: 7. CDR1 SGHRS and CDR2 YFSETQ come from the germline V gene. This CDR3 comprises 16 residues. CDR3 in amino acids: CASSSGGQGSYNEQFF. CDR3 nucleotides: TGCGCCAGCAGCTCCGGGGGACAGGGGAGTTACAATGAGCAGTTCTTC.